This entry lists 2 T cell receptor beta chains sequenced from one sample in a study of tumor-infiltrating lymphocytes in primary liver carcinoma. Germline DNA was also extracted, and blood RNA was taken from unsorted whole blood. Production of TCR beta cDNA used around 500 ng total RNA together with a constant-region primer. ARM-PCR, slightly modified, supplied the TCR beta libraries through three nested multiplex PCR rounds. The opening two PCR rounds, about 11 cycles each, paired TRBV1-TRBV30 forward primers with a C-beta reverse primer. TCRdb re-analysed the multiplex PCR reads in MiXCR, keeping a single row per CDR3 protein. The sample shows about 310,000 distinct CDR3 sequences, about three fifths of them seen only once. Sequencing was carried out using peripheral blood. The source of these receptors is a woman in her 30s with primary liver carcinoma and hepatitis B virus infection.

The chain uses TRBV5-1 and TRBJ2-3; D remains unclear. V gave up 4 bases and J gave up 0 bases, with 15 bases separating them. This CDR3 spans 16 amino acids. Germline assignment: CDR1 SGHRS and CDR2 YFSETQ. The CDR3 coding sequence is TGCGCCAGCAGCCCCCTGGAGAGCTTTAGCACAGATACGCAGTATTTT. This translates into CASSPLESFSTDTQYF.

This clonotype was seen a handful of times. The chain carries TRBV12-3 or TRBV12-4 and TRBJ2-1; possible D gene TRBD2, 6 bases. Trimming removed 0 bases from V and 10 bases from J, with 13 bases in between. The CDR3 loop spans 14 amino acids. CDR3 DNA: TGTGCCAGCAGTTTAGCGTCAGGACTACACGAGCAGTTCTTC. Protein sequence: CASSLASGLHEQFF.